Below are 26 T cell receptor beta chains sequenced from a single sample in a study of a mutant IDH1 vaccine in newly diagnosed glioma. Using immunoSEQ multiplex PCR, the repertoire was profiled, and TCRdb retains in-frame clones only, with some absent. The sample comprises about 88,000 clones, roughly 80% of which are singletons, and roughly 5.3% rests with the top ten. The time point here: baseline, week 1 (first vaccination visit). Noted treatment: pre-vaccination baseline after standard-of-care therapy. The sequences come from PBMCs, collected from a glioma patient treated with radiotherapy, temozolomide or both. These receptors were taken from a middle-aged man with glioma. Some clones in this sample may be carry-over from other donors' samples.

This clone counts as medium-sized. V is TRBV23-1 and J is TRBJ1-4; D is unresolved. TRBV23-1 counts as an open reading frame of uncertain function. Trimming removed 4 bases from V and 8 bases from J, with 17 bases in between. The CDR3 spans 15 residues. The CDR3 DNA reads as TGCGCCAGCAGTCCGCCCGGGCATGTACACGAAAAACTGTTTTTT. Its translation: CASSPPGHVHEKLFF.

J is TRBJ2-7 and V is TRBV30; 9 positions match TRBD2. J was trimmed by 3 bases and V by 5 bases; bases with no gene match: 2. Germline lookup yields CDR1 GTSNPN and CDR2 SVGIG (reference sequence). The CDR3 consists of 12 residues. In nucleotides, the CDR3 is TGTGCCTGGGAGACTAGCGGCTACGAGCAGTACTTC. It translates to CAWETSGYEQYF.

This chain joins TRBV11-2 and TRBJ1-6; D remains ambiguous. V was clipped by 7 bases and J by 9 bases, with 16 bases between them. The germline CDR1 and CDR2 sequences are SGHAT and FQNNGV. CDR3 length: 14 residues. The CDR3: CASTPKPSGSPLHF. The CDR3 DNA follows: TGTGCCAGCACCCCAAAACCATCGGGTTCACCCCTCCACTTT. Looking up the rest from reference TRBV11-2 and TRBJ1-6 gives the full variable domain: EAGVAQSPRYKIIEKRQSVAFWCNPISGHATLYWYQQILGQGPKLLIQFQNNGVVDDSQLPKDRFSAERLKGVDSTLKIQPAKLEDSAVYLCASTPKPSGSPLHFGNGTRLTVT.

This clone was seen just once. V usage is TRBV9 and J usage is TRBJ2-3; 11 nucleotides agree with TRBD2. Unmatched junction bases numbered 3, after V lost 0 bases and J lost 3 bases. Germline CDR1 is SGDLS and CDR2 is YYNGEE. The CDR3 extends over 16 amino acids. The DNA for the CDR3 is TGTGCCAGCAGCGTAGCGGCTAGCGGGGGGACAGATACGCAGTATTTT. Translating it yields CASSVAASGGTDTQYF. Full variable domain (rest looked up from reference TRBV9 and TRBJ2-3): DSGVTQTPKHLITATGQRVTLRCSPRSGDLSVYWYQQSLDQGLQFLIQYYNGEERAKGNILERFSAQQFPDLHSELNLSSLELGDSALYFCASSVAASGGTDTQYFGPGTRLTVL.

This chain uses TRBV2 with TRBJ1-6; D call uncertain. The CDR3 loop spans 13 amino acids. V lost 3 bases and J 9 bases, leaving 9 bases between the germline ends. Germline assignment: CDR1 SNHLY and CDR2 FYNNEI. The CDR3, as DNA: TGTGCCAGCAGTGAGGCTTGGGGTTCACCCCTCCACTTT. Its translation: CASSEAWGSPLHF.

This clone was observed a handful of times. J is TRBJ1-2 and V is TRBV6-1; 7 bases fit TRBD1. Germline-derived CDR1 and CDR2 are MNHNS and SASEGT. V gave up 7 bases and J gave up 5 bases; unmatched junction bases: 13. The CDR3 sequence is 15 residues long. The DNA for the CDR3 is TGTGCCAGCACTCCCCTGCCCTCGACAGGGTATGGCTACACCTTC. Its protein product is CASTPLPSTGYGYTF.

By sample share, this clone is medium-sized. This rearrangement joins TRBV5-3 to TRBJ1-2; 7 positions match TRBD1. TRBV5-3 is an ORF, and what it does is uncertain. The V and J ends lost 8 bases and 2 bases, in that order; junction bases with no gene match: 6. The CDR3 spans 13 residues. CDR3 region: CASDTGENYGYTF. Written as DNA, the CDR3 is TGTGCCAGCGATACAGGGGAGAACTATGGCTACACCTTC.

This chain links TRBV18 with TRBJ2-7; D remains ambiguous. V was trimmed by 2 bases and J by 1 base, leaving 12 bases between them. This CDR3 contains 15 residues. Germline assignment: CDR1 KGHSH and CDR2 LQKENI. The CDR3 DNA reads TGTGCCAGCTCACCAAACCTGGGTTTATCCTACGAGCAGTACTTC. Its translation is CASSPNLGLSYEQYF.

CDR3 nucleotide sequence: TGTGCCAGCAGTCAAGACAGGGGACTCGGAAACACCATATATTTT. Translation gives CASSQDRGLGNTIYF. The chain has TRBV2 and TRBJ1-3; 8 bases are shared with TRBD1. V lost 5 bases, J lost 4 bases, and 7 bases stayed unmatched. From germline, CDR1 is SNHLY and CDR2 FYNNEI. This CDR3 has 15 amino acids.

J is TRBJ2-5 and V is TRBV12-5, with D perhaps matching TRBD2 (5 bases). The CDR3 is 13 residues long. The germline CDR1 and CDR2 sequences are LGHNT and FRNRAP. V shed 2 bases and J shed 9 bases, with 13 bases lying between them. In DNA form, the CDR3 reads TGTGCTAGTGGTTTGTGGGAGCCTTCGCCCCAGTACTTC. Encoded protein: CASGLWEPSPQYF.

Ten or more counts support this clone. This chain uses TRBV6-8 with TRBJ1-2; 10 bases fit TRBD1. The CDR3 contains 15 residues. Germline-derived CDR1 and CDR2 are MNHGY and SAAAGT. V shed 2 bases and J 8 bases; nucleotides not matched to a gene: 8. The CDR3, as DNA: TGTGCCAGCAGTTACGCCGGGACAGGGGCGCGAGGCTACACCTTC. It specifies CASSYAGTGARGYTF.

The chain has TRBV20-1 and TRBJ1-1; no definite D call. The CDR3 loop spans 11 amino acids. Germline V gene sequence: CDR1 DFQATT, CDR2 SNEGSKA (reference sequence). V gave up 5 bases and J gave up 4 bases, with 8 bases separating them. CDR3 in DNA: TGCAGTGCTCCGAAGGGCACTGAAGCTTTCTTT. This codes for CSAPKGTEAFF.

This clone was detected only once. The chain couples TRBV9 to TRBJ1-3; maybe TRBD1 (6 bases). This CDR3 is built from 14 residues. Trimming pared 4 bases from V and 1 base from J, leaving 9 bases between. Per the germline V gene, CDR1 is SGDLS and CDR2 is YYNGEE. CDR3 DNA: TGTGCCAGCAGCTTCACAGGGTCTGGAAACACCATATATTTT. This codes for CASSFTGSGNTIYF.

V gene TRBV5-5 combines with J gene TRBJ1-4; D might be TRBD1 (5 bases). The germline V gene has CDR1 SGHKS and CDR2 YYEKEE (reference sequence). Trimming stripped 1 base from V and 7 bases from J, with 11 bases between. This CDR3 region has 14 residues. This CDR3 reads CASSLLQGFEKLFF. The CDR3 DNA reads TGTGCCAGCAGCTTGCTCCAGGGATTTGAAAAACTGTTTTTT.

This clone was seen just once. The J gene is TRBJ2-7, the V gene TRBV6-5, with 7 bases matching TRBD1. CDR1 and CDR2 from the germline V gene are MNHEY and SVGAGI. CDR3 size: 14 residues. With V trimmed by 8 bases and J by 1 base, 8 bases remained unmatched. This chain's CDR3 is CASASRGQSYEQYF. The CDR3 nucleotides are TGTGCCAGCGCCTCACGGGGACAGTCCTACGAGCAGTACTTC.

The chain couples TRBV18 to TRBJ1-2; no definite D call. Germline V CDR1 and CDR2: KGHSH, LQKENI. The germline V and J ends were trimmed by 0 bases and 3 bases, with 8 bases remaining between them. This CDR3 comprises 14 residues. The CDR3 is CASSPPRGHYGYTF. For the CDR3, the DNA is TGTGCCAGCTCACCACCGAGAGGGCACTATGGCTACACCTTC.

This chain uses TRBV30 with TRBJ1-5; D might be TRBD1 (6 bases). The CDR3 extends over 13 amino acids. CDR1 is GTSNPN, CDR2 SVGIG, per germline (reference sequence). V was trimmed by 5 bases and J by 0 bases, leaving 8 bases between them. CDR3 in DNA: TGTGCCTGGGGACAGAATAGCAATCAGCCCCAGCATTTT. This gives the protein CAWGQNSNQPQHF.

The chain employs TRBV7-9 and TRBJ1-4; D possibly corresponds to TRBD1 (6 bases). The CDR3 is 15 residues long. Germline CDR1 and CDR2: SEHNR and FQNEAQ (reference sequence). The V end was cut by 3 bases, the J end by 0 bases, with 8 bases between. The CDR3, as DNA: TGTGCCAGCAGCTTGTCAGGGGCAACTAATGAAAAACTGTTTTTT. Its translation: CASSLSGATNEKLFF.

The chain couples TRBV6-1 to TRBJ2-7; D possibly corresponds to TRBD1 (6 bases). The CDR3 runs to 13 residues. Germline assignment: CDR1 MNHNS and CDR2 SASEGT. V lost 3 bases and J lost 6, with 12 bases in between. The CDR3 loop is CASSEPFRGEQYF. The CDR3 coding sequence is TGTGCCAGCAGTGAGCCCTTCAGGGGCGAGCAGTACTTC.

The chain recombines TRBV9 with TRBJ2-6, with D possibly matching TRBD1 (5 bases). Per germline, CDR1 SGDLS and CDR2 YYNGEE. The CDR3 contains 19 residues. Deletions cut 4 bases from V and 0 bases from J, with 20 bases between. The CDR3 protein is CASSPPTATPHSGANVLTF. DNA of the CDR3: TGTGCCAGCAGCCCCCCGACAGCCACCCCTCACTCTGGGGCCAACGTCCTGACTTTC. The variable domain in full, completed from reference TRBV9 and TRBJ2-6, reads DSGVTQTPKHLITATGQRVTLRCSPRSGDLSVYWYQQSLDQGLQFLIQYYNGEERAKGNILERFSAQQFPDLHSELNLSSLELGDSALYFCASSPPTATPHSGANVLTFGAGSRLTVL.

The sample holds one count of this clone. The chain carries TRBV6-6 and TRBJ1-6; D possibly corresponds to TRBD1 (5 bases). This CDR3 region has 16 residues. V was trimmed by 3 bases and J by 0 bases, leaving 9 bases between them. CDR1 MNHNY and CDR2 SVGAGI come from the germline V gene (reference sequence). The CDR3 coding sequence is TGTGCCAGCAGTTATCAGGGATTCTCCTATAATTCACCCCTCCACTTT. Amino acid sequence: CASSYQGFSYNSPLHF.

The CDR3 coding sequence is TGTGCCAGCAGCGTAGCTTTTGAGGTCGCAGAGACCCAGTACTTC. This sequence encodes CASSVAFEVAETQYF. The chain couples TRBV9 to TRBJ2-5; D unresolved. The CDR3 has 15 amino acids. V dropped 0 bases and J dropped 4 bases, with 13 bases sitting between them. Germline V gene lookup returns CDR1 SGDLS and CDR2 YYNGEE.

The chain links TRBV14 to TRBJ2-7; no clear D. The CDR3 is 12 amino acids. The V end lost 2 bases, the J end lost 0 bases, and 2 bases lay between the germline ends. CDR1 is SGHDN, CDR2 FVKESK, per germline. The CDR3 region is CASSQNSYEQYF. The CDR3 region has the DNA TGTGCCAGCAGCCAAAACTCCTACGAGCAGTACTTC.

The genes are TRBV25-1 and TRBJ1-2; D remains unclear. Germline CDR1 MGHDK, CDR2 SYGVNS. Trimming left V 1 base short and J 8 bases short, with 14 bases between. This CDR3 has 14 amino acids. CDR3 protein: CASSESQRVVGYTF. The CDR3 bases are TGTGCCAGCAGTGAATCCCAACGGGTGGTGGGCTACACCTTC.

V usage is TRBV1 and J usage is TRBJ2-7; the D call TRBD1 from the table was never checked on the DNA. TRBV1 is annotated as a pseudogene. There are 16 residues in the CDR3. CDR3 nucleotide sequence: TGCACCAGCAGCCAAGATCGGGACAGCCCCTCCTACGAGCAGTACTTC. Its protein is CTSSQDRDSPSYEQYF.

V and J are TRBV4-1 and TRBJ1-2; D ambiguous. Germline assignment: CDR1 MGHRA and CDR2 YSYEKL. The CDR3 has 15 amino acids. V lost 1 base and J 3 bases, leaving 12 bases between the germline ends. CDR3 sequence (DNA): TGCGCCAGCAGCCAAGGGAGGGTAAATGACTATGGCTACACCTTC. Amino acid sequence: CASSQGRVNDYGYTF.